One sample yielded the 2 T cell receptor beta chains listed below, sequenced in a study of T cell responses to AZD1222 COVID-19 vaccine. Sequenced by immunoSEQ multiplex PCR; TCRdb stores in-frame clones only, minus some. Of some 55,000 clones in the sample, approximately 88% were seen once. Here the sequenced sample was peripheral blood, taken on day 0 of AZD1222 vaccination. The origin of the receptors is an adult in good health.

This sequence joins TRBV6-5 and TRBJ2-7; a weak D match, TRBD1 (5 bases). Germline V lookup: CDR1 MNHEY, CDR2 SVGAGI. The CDR3 sequence is 14 residues long. V dropped 5 bases and J dropped 3 bases, with 14 bases sitting between them. As DNA, the CDR3 is TGTGCCAGCAGTCCCCCTTCTAGGGGCTACGAGCAGTACTTC. Protein product: CASSPPSRGYEQYF.

The chain uses TRBV3-1 (or the pseudogene TRBV3-2) and TRBJ1-4, with D perhaps matching TRBD1 (6 bases). Germline lookup yields CDR1 LGHDT and CDR2 YNNKEL (reference sequence). The V end was cut by 2 bases, the J end by 2 bases, with 12 bases between. The CDR3 has 16 amino acids. Written as DNA, the CDR3 is TGTGCCAGCAGCCAAAGGGGAACAGGGACTAATGAAAAACTGTTTTTT. Translating it yields CASSQRGTGTNEKLFF.